This is a list of T cell receptor beta chains from one sample in a study of metastatic and nonmetastatic thyroid tumors. MiXCR re-clonotyped the PCR reads for TCRdb. The sample holds tens of thousands of clones; approximately 20% are singletons and the top ten take over 3%. The sequencing sample was made of blood. The receptors were gathered from a male donor with papillary thyroid cancer or a benign thyroid nodule (not recorded which). Some clones in this sample may be carry-over from other donors' samples. CDR3s include the opening cysteine and the closing phenylalanine or tryptophan. The order of the fields is D gene, V gene, J gene, clone size, CDR3 protein, CDR3 DNA. A D gene is named only where the DNA matches it firmly. Not every row has a clone size; where given, it reads once, few, many or a size class.

.,TRBV5-4,TRBJ2-5,many,CASSLGVDQETQYF,TGTGCCAGCAGCTTGGGGGTCGATCAAGAGACCCAGTACTTC
TRBD1,TRBV7-9,TRBJ2-1,many,CASSSQNPGQGEFF,TGTGCCAGCAGCTCACAGAATCCGGGACAGGGCGAGTTCTTC
.,TRBV28,TRBJ1-6,.,CASGMTLHF,TGTGCCAGCGGGATGACCCTCCACTTT
TRBD2,TRBV11-1,TRBJ2-7,.,CASSIAGGGYEQYF,TGTGCCAGCAGCATAGCGGGAGGAGGCTACGAGCAGTACTTC
.,TRBV7-2,TRBJ2-1,many,CASSLAPGYNEQFF,TGTGCCAGCAGCTTAGCGCCGGGATACAATGAGCAGTTCTTC
TRBD2,TRBV6-2/TRBV6-3,TRBJ2-1,many,CASTKEPGLAVYNEQFF,TGTGCCAGCACTAAGGAACCGGGACTAGCGGTCTACAATGAGCAGTTCTTC
.,TRBV15,TRBJ1-5,few,CATTTGLFPNQPQHF,TGTGCCACCACGACTGGTTTATTTCCAAATCAGCCCCAGCATTTT
.,TRBV18,TRBJ2-2,many,CASSGGVTGELFF,TGTGCCAGCTCGGGGGGAGTAACCGGGGAGCTGTTTTTT
TRBD2,TRBV20-1,TRBJ2-3,.,CSARPRDYTDTQYF,TGCAGTGCTCGCCCGAGGGACTACACAGATACGCAGTATTTT
TRBD1,TRBV19,TRBJ2-3,many,CASSRTGGTDTQYF,TGTGCCAGTAGTAGGACAGGGGGCACAGATACGCAGTATTTT
TRBD2,TRBV6-4,TRBJ2-3,many,CASSETSGSSTDTQYF,TGTGCCAGCAGTGAAACTAGCGGATCTAGCACAGATACGCAGTATTTT
.,TRBV6-1,TRBJ1-3,.,CSSKAPGSGNTIYF,TGCTCCAGCAAGGCTCCGGGATCTGGAAACACCATATATTTT
TRBD2,TRBV27,TRBJ2-3,few,CASSSRLAGGTDTQYF,TGTGCCAGCAGTTCCCGACTAGCGGGAGGCACAGATACGCAGTATTTT
.,TRBV6-2/TRBV6-3,TRBJ2-7,.,CASSYKGAGSFHSSYEQYF,TGTGCCAGCAGTTACAAAGGGGCAGGTTCTTTTCATTCCTCCTACGAGCAGTACTTC
.,TRBV28,TRBJ1-4,many,CASSFRQGREKLFF,TGTGCCAGCAGTTTTCGCCAGGGGCGGGAAAAACTGTTTTTT
.,TRBV29-1,TRBJ2-1,many,CSVERPPVQDEQFF,TGCAGCGTTGAGAGGCCGCCCGTTCAGGATGAGCAGTTCTTC
TRBD1,TRBV25-1,TRBJ2-7,.,CASSEGDRIYEQYF,TGTGCCAGCAGTGAGGGGGACAGGATCTACGAGCAGTACTTC
.,TRBV4-1,TRBJ1-5,many,CASSQAEYSNQPQHF,TGCGCCAGCAGCCAAGCAGAATATAGCAATCAGCCCCAGCATTTT
.,TRBV28,TRBJ2-7,medium-sized,CASSYPMSPGTRTYEQYF,TGTGCCAGCAGTTACCCGATGAGCCCCGGGACACGGACCTACGAGCAGTACTTC
.,TRBV20-1,TRBJ2-7,many,CSARAPGQDYEQYF,TGCAGTGCTAGAGCACCGGGGCAAGACTACGAGCAGTACTTC
.,TRBV6-1,TRBJ2-7,few,CASSRRVGQGCYEQCF,TGTGCCAGCAGTCGACGCGTTGGGCAGGGATGCTACGAGCAGTGCTTC
.,TRBV13,TRBJ1-2,.,CASSLYNVHRPGVNYGYTF,TGTGCCAGCAGCCTATACAACGTTCACCGCCCGGGGGTTAACTATGGCTACACCTTC
.,TRBV12-3/TRBV12-4,TRBJ2-2,few,CASTLNQETGELFF,TGTGCCAGCACCCTAAATCAGGAAACCGGGGAGCTGTTTTTT
TRBD1,TRBV5-4,TRBJ2-1,many,CASSSGTGGNEQFF,TGTGCCAGCAGCTCCGGGACAGGGGGCAATGAGCAGTTCTTC
.,TRBV2,TRBJ2-7,many,CASLSPGDSYEQYF,TGTGCCAGCCTCAGCCCAGGGGATTCCTACGAGCAGTACTTC
TRBD1,TRBV5-6,TRBJ1-5,once,CASSFRGNSGQPQHF,TGTGCCAGCAGCTTCAGGGGGAATAGTGGTCAGCCCCAGCATTTT
.,TRBV2,TRBJ1-2,.,CASSGRKLYGYTF,TGTGCCAGCAGTGGGCGGAAGCTCTATGGCTACACCTTC
TRBD2,TRBV6-5,TRBJ2-1,few,CASSYDSSLAGLNNEQFF,TGTGCCAGCAGTTACGATTCGAGCCTAGCGGGTCTCAACAATGAGCAGTTCTTC
.,TRBV6-1,TRBJ2-7,.,CASSAQGQDSYEQYF,TGTGCCAGCAGTGCTCAGGGACAAGACTCCTACGAGCAGTACTTC
TRBD1,TRBV20-1,TRBJ2-3,many,CSAVSGTGDSDTHADTQYF,TGCAGTGCTGTCTCCGGGACAGGGGATTCGGACACACACGCAGATACGCAGTATTTT
TRBD2,TRBV12-3/TRBV12-4,TRBJ2-7,many,CASSPLGGSGRYEQYF,TGTGCCAGCAGTCCACTCGGTGGTAGCGGGAGGTACGAGCAGTACTTC
TRBD1,TRBV6-1,TRBJ1-4,many,CAGAGQGAIEKLFF,TGTGCCGGGGCGGGGCAGGGGGCGATTGAAAAACTGTTTTTT
TRBD1,TRBV30,TRBJ1-4,many,CAWSASTGGKLEKLFF,TGTGCCTGGAGTGCCTCCACAGGGGGCAAGTTGGAAAAACTGTTTTTT
.,TRBV27,TRBJ1-1,many,CASSPRGRAEAFF,TGTGCCAGCAGTCCCCGGGGGAGGGCTGAAGCTTTCTTT